This TCR beta chain was identified during a study of T-cell memory formation after mild COVID-19. At the level of the study: Among the donors, TCR clusters were largely specific to each donor. Findings and limits, study-wide: Day 37-peaking second-wave clones had unconfirmed SARS-CoV-2 specificity. The study found contracting CD4+ clones mainly in CM and EM and contracting CD8+ clones in EMRA.

From the 5' RACE reads, TCRdb called clonotypes with MiXCR, one entry per CDR3 protein. The sample records 290,000 or so distinct CDR3 sequences, roughly a fifth being singletons. On this clonotype itself: The target antigen is unknown.

The CDR3 is made up of 13 amino acids. V dropped 2 bases and J dropped 6 bases, with 9 bases sitting between them. Germline CDR1 SGHVS, CDR2 FQNEAQ. The sequence came from a man younger than 35 who had mild COVID-19 (a few samples of this study predate the infection). Cell type and time point are not known. The sequencing sample was made of PBMCs or a T cell subset sorted from them (not recorded which). The chain joins TRBV7-8 to TRBJ2-3, with D unclear. The CDR3 here is CASSLSGWDTQYF. CDR3 sequence (DNA): TGTGCCAGCAGCTTATCTGGTTGGGATACGCAGTATTTT.